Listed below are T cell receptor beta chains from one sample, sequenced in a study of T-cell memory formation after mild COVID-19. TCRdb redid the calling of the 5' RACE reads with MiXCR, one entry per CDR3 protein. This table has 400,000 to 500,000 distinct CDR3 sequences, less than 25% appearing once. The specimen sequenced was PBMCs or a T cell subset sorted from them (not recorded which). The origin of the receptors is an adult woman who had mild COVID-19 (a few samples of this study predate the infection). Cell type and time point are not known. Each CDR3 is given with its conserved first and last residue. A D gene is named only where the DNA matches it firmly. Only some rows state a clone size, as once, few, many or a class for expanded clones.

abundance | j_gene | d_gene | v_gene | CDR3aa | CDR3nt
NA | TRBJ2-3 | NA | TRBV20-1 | CSAYPRATGTQYF | TGCAGTGCATACCCCCGAGCGACGGGGACGCAGTATTTT
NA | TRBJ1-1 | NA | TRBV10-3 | CAISDPSQEKNTEAFF | TGTGCCATCAGTGACCCATCACAGGAAAAGAACACTGAAGCTTTCTTT
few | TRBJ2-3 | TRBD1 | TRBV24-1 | CATSGTGTTDTQYF | TGTGCCACCTCCGGGACAGGGACCACAGATACGCAGTATTTT
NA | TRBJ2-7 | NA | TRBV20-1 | CSARDVEGGAPVQYF | TGCAGTGCTAGAGATGTCGAGGGGGGCGCCCCCGTGCAGTACTTC
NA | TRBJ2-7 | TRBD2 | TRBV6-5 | CASSLLAGGRREQYF | TGTGCCAGCAGCTTACTAGCGGGGGGGCGAAGGGAGCAGTACTTC
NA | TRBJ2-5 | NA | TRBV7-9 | CASSLTGGEETQYF | TGTGCCAGCAGCTTAACAGGGGGGGAAGAGACCCAGTACTTC
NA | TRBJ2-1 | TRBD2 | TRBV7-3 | CASSSRGLAGGFDEQFF | TGTGCCAGCAGCTCACGGGGTCTAGCGGGGGGTTTTGATGAGCAGTTCTTC
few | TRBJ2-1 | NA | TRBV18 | CASSPSAPRITNYNEQFF | TGTGCCAGCTCACCGTCGGCTCCCCGCATAACAAATTACAATGAGCAGTTCTTC
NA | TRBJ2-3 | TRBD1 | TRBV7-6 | CASSPGQVSLYTDTQYF | TGTGCCAGCAGCCCGGGACAGGTCTCTTTGTACACAGATACGCAGTATTTT
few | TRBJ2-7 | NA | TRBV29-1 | CSVDIDRNPYEQYF | TGCAGCGTCGACATCGACAGAAATCCCTACGAGCAGTACTTC
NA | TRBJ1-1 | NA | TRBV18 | CASSHSRAYMNTEAFF | TGTGCCAGCTCACATTCCAGGGCTTACATGAACACTGAAGCTTTCTTT
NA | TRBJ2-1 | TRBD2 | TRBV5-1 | CASSLPGGGVTNEQFF | TGCGCCAGCAGCTTGCCCGGCGGGGGGGTAACTAATGAGCAGTTCTTC
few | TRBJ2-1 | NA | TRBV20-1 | CSASRWGNEQFF | TGCAGTGCTAGCAGGTGGGGCAATGAGCAGTTCTTC
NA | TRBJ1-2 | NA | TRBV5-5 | CASSLGSGGGWSYTF | TGTGCCAGCAGCTTGGGTTCGGGGGGCGGATGGAGCTACACCTTC
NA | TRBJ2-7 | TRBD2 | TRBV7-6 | CASSTGTSGTEQYF | TGTGCCAGCAGCACCGGGACTAGCGGGACCGAGCAGTACTTC
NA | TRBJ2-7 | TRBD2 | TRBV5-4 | CASSVGTSGSYEQYF | TGTGCCAGCAGCGTTGGGACTAGCGGGTCCTACGAGCAGTACTTC
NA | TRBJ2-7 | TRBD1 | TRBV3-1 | CASSQVSQGRYEQYF | TGTGCCAGCAGCCAAGTATCACAGGGGCGCTACGAGCAGTACTTC
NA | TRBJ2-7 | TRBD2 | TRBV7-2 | CDSGRGVRSYEQYF | TGTGACAGCGGGAGGGGAGTCAGATCCTACGAGCAGTACTTC
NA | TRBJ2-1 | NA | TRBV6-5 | CASSYSAGRGWVF | TGTGCCAGCAGTTACTCCGCCGGCCGCGGGTGGGTCTTC
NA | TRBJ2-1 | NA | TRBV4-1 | CASSLTERPGSGNEQFF | TGCGCCAGCAGCCTTACGGAACGACCCGGGTCCGGCAATGAGCAGTTCTTC
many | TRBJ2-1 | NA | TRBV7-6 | CASSLPGSSYNEQFF | TGTGCCAGCAGCTTACCGGGGAGCTCCTACAATGAGCAGTTCTTC
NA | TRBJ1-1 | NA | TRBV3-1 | CASSQATGEKAFF | TGTGCCAGCAGCCAAGCCACGGGGGAAAAAGCTTTCTTT
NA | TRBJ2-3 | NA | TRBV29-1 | CSVEGLWTDTDTQYF | TGCAGCGTTGAAGGTTTATGGACAGACACAGATACGCAGTATTTT
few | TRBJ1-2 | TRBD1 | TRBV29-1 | CSVSDRDGYTF | TGCAGCGTCTCCGACAGGGATGGCTACACCTTC
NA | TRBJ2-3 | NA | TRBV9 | CASSVRWADTQYF | TGTGCCAGCAGCGTACGATGGGCAGATACGCAGTATTTT
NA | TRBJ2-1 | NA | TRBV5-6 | CASSLNGHNEQFF | TGTGCCAGCAGCTTGAACGGGCACAATGAGCAGTTCTTC
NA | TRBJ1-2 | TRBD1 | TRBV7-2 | CASSSGGTGNYGYTF | TGTGCCAGCAGCTCAGGTGGGACAGGGAACTATGGCTACACCTTC
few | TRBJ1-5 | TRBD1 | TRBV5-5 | CASSSGTDLNQPQHF | TGTGCCAGCAGCTCCGGGACAGACCTAAATCAGCCCCAGCATTTT
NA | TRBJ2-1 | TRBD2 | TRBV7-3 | CASSYTGTSGGSRSYNEQFF | TGTGCCAGCAGTTATACCGGGACTAGCGGGGGGTCCCGCTCCTACAATGAGCAGTTCTTC
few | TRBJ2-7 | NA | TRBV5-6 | CASSHREYHEQYF | TGTGCCAGCAGTCACAGGGAGTACCACGAGCAGTACTTC
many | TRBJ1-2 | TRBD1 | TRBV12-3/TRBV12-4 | CASSFSGTGYNYGYTF | TGTGCCAGCAGTTTTTCTGGGACAGGATACAACTATGGCTACACCTTC
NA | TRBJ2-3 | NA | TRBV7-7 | CASSLGQAFTDTQYF | TGTGCTAGCAGCTTAGGGCAGGCCTTCACAGATACGCAGTATTTT
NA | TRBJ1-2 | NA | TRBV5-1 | CASRRRAPNGYTF | TGCGCCAGCAGAAGGCGGGCCCCCAATGGCTACACCTTC
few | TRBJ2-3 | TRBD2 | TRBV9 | CASSVTSGVSTDTQYF | TGTGCCAGCAGCGTAACTAGCGGGGTTTCCACAGATACGCAGTATTTT
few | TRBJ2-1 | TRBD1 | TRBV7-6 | CASSLAGDRGVEQFF | TGTGCCAGCAGCTTAGCGGGAGACAGGGGGGTTGAGCAGTTCTTC
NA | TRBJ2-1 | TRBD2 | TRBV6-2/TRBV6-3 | CASSSGLAGSSYNEQFF | TGTGCCAGCAGTTCGGGACTAGCGGGGAGCTCCTACAATGAGCAGTTCTTC
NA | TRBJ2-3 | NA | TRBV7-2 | CASSFLGTDTQYF | TGTGCCAGCAGCTTTTTGGGAACAGATACGCAGTATTTT
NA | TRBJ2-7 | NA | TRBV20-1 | CSASDLGYEQYF | TGCAGTGCTAGTGACCTAGGCTACGAGCAGTACTTC
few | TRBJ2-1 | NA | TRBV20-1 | CSASHRGSYNEQFF | TGCAGTGCTAGCCACCGCGGCTCCTACAATGAGCAGTTCTTC
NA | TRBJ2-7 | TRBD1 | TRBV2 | CASKGTGVYGEQYF | TGTGCCAGCAAGGGGACAGGGGTTTATGGCGAGCAGTACTTC
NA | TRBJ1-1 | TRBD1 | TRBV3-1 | CASSQGSGGRVNTEAFF | TGTGCCAGCAGCCAGGGATCAGGGGGCCGGGTGAACACTGAAGCTTTCTTT
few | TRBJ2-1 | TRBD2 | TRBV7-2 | CASSSGTSPDEQFF | TGTGCCAGCAGCTCCGGGACTAGCCCGGATGAGCAGTTCTTC
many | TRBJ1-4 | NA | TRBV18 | CASSGPGTIDEKLFF | TGTGCCAGCTCAGGTCCCGGGACGATAGACGAAAAACTGTTTTTT
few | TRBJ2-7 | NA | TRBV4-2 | CASSHGDAYEQYF | TGTGCCAGCAGCCATGGGGACGCCTACGAGCAGTACTTC
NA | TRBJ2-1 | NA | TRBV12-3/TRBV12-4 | CASSRTASDQFF | TGTGCCAGCAGCCGGACGGCCTCGGACCAGTTCTTC
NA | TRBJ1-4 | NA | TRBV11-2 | CASSPGTNEKLFF | TGTGCCAGCAGCCCGGGAACTAATGAAAAACTGTTTTTT
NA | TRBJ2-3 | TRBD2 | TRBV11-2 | CASLAGGQTDTQYF | TGTGCCAGCCTAGCGGGGGGGCAGACAGATACGCAGTATTTT
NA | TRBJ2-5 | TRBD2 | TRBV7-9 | CASSLAHSGGPQETQYF | TGTGCCAGCAGCTTAGCGCACAGCGGGGGGCCCCAAGAGACCCAGTACTTC
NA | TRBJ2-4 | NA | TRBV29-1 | CSVPVSGRNKNIQYF | TGCAGCGTCCCGGTGAGCGGTAGAAACAAAAACATTCAGTACTTC
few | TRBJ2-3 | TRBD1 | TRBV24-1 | CATSDFRAGQGGDTQYF | TGTGCCACCAGTGATTTTCGCGCGGGACAGGGAGGAGATACGCAGTATTTT
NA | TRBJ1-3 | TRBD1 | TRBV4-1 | CASSLGWDRGPGNTIYF | TGCGCCAGCAGCCTAGGTTGGGACAGGGGGCCTGGAAACACCATATATTTT
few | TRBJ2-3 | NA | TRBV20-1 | CSARDFMLKDTQYF | TGCAGTGCTAGAGACTTTATGTTGAAAGATACGCAGTATTTT
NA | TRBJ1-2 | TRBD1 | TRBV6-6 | CASSPGPDRVYGYTF | TGTGCCAGCAGTCCGGGACCCGACAGGGTCTATGGCTACACCTTC
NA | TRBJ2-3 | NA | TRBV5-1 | CASSLARRASTDTQYF | TGCGCCAGCAGCTTGGCCCGTAGGGCGAGCACAGATACGCAGTATTTT
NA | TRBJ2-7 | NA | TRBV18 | CASSPPGFSYEQYF | TGTGCCAGCTCACCACCGGGGTTCTCCTACGAGCAGTACTTC
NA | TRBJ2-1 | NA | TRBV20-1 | CSALDGLYNEQFF | TGCAGTGCCCTAGATGGGCTATACAATGAGCAGTTCTTC
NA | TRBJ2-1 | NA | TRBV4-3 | CASSQGGSRVAAQQFF | TGCGCCAGCAGCCAAGGCGGGTCTCGGGTCGCGGCCCAGCAGTTCTTC
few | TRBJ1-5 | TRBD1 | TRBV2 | CASRSGTANQPQHF | TGTGCCAGCCGAAGTGGGACAGCTAATCAGCCCCAGCATTTT